The clone carrying this T cell receptor (beta chain) has at least ten counts. Its antigen is not identified. Individual cDNA molecules were tagged with unique molecular identifiers, the study reported. TCRdb fed the 5' RACE reads into MiXCR, producing one record per CDR3 protein. The sample holds 25,000 to 30,000 distinct CDR3 sequences, approximately 6% seen once. Germline loops: CDR1 MNHNY, CDR2 SVGAGI (reference sequence). The CDR3 is 18 residues long. Unmatched junction bases numbered 14, after V lost 2 bases and J lost 2 bases. The sample comes from a study of early T cells in non-severe SARS-CoV-2 infection. Study results and limitations: CD4 and private specificities were missed by VDJdb matching, which favored anti-spike CD8 responses.

The sequence derives from an adult who was a healthcare worker with PCR-confirmed SARS-CoV-2 infection or an uninfected control (not recorded which). The chain is built from TRBV6-6 and TRBJ2-5; 7 positions match TRBD1. The source was whole blood, collected at baseline. CDR3 region: CASSYPYSDRVGQETQYF. The CDR3 region has the DNA TGTGCCAGCAGTTACCCTTACTCCGACAGGGTGGGACAAGAGACCCAGTACTTC.